This T cell receptor beta chain was sequenced during a study of T cells in Graves' hyperthyroidism and ophthalmopathy. Ten or more counts support this clonotype. What was amplified from RNA transcripts were TCR beta CDR3 regions. Carried out on the TCR CDR3, a first-round RT-PCR used the HTBI primer set. TCRdb used MiXCR to reprocess the multiplex PCR reads, holding one entry per CDR3 protein. This repertoire shows hundreds of thousands of distinct CDR3 sequences, approximately 15% found once; its top ten account for roughly 10%. The germline CDR1 and CDR2 sequences are SGHTA and FQGNSA. The CDR3 has 12 amino acids. V dropped 3 bases and J dropped 3 bases, with 6 bases sitting between them. The hyperthyroidism patients had all been newly diagnosed, and their disease duration was under 2 months. Their ages ranged from 18 to 65 years. Patients were excluded for uncontrolled infection, other autoimmune disease, pregnancy or lactation.

The origin of this receptor is a woman aged 18-35 years with Graves' hyperthyroidism. Material for sequencing was blood. The chain couples TRBV7-2 to TRBJ2-7, with D unresolved. The CDR3 DNA is TGTGCCAGCAGCTTTAATATCTACGAGCAGTACTTC. Encoded protein: CASSFNIYEQYF.